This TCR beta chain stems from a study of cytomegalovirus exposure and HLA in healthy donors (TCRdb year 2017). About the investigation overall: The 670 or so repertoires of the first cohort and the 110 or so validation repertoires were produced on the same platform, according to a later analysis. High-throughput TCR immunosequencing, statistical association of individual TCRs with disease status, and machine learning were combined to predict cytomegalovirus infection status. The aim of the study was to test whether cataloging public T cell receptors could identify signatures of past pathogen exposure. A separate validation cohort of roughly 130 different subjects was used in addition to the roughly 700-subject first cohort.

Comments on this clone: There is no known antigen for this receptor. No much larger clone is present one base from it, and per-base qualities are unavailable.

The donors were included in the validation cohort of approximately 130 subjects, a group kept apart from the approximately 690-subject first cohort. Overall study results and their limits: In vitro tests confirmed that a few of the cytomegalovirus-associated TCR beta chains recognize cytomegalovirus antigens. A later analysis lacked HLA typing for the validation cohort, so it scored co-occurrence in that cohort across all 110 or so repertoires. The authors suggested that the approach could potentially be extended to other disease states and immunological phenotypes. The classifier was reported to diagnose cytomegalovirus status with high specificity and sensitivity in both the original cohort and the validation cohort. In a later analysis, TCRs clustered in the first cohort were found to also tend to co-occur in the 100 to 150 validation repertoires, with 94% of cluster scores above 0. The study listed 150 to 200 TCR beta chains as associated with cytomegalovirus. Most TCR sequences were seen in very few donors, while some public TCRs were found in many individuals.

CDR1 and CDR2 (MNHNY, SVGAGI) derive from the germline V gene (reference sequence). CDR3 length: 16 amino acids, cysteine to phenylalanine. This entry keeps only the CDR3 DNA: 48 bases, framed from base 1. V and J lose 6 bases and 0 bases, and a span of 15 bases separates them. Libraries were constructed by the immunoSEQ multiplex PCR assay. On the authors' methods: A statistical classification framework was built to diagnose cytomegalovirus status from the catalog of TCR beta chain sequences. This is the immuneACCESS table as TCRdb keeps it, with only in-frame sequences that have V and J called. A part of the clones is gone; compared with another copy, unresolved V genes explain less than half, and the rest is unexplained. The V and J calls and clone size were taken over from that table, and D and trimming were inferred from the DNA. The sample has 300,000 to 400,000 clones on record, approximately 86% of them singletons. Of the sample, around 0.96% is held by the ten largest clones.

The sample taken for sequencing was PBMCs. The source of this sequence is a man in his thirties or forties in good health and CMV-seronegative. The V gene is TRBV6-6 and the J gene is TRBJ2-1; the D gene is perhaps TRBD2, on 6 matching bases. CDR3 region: CASSSPRGTSYNEQFF. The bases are TGTGCCAGCAGCTCCCCCCGGGGGACCTCCTACAATGAGCAGTTCTTC.